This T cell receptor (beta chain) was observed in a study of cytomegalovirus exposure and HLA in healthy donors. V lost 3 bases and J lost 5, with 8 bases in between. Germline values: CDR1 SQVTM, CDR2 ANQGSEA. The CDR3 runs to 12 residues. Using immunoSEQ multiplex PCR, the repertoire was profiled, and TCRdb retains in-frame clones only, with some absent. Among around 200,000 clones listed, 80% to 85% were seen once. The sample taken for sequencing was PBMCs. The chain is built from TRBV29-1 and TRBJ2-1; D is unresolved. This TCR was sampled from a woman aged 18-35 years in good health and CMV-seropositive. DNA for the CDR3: TGCAGCGTTGATAGCTGGAACAATGAGCAGTTCTTC. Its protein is CSVDSWNNEQFF.